What follows are 2 T cell receptor beta chains derived from one specimen sequenced in a study of beta chain features in type 1 diabetes. Expressed TCRB transcripts got sequenced, as all isolated RNA was reverse transcribed. Only in-frame clones appear in the TCRdb table, and some are missing; sequencing was by immunoSEQ multiplex PCR. The table shows 600,000 to 700,000 clones, with roughly 12% occurring only once. Study-wide results and caveats: Among all four CD4+ subsets, Type 1 diabetes patients had TCRB CDR3s that were moderately but significantly shorter.

Which antigens these TCRs recognize remains unknown. The material sequenced was naive CD4+ T cells from blood. These receptor sequences come from a man aged 18 to 30 with type 1 diabetes.

This clone was found a few times. CDR3 sequence: CASSWDRSQEQFF. CDR3 in DNA: TGCGCCAGCAGCTGGGACAGGTCTCAGGAGCAGTTCTTC. This rearrangement joins TRBV5-1 to TRBJ2-1; 8 bases match TRBD1. V shed 3 bases, J shed 10 bases, and the junction held 6 bases outside the gene matches. This CDR3 region has 13 residues. CDR1 is SGHRS and CDR2 is YFSETQ in the germline V gene.

This clone showed up just a few times. The chain joins TRBV9 to TRBJ2-7; unclear D gene. V shed 3 bases and J shed 4 bases, with 17 bases lying between them. Germline V CDR1 and CDR2: SGDLS, YYNGEE. The CDR3 consists of 15 residues. The CDR3 bases are TGTGCCAGCAGCGAGGGATCACTGGGGATATACGAGCAGTACTTC. This sequence encodes CASSEGSLGIYEQYF.